This TCR beta chain was recorded in a study of T-cell reconstitution after alpha-beta-depleted transplantation in children. Study-level results: Diversity and T-cell counts at one year after transplant derived mostly from new T cells. Some patients showed high day-60 TCRbeta diversity, which derived from surviving recipient T cells and thymic progenitors.

This clonotype has a count of ten or more. The antigen is unknown. The authors prepared the TCRbeta library with unique molecular identifiers. MiXCR, run by TCRdb on the PCR reads, gives a single entry per CDR3 protein. The repertoire holds 540,000 or so distinct CDR3 sequences, with about 21% as singletons. Trimming stripped 7 bases from V and 2 bases from J, with 13 bases between. In germline, CDR1 is SQVTM, CDR2 ANQGSEA. This CDR3 is 13 amino acids long. The sequence was obtained from a boy younger than two who had a stem cell transplant for acute myeloid leukemia, so the T cells may come from the graft donor. The specimen comprised PBMCs, mostly from graft donor cells, sampled 360 days after TCRalphabeta/CD19-depleted stem cell transplant. This chain joins TRBV29-1 and TRBJ2-3, with D possibly matching TRBD2 (5 bases). The CDR3: CSGGGLNTDTQYF. The CDR3 bases are TGCAGCGGCGGAGGACTGAACACAGATACGCAGTATTTT.